Following are 31 T cell receptor beta chains from one sample sequenced in a study of blood T cell repertoires in COVID-19. The method was immunoSEQ multiplex PCR; TCRdb's version includes in-frame clones alone and lacks a portion of them. The table lists more than 400,000 clones, roughly 88% of them singletons, with roughly 3.2% in the top ten. Sequencing used peripheral blood. The receptors shown here come from a human donor in a cohort sampled during active COVID-19.

This clone was observed once. V is TRBV6-2 or TRBV6-3 and J is TRBJ2-7, with 9 bases lining up with TRBD2. CDR1 is MNHEY, CDR2 SVGEGT, per germline. J gave up 6 bases and V 2 bases, and 8 bases lay outside the gene matches. The CDR3 sequence is 15 residues long. CDR3 in DNA: TGTGCCAGCAGTTACCGGGTAGCGGGAGAAATCGAGCAGTACTTC. This gives the protein CASSYRVAGEIEQYF.

This chain joins TRBV7-2 and TRBJ2-3; the match to TRBD2 covers 13 bases. The germline gives CDR1 SGHTA, CDR2 FQGNSA. This CDR3 comprises 17 residues. With 0 bases clipped from V and 5 bases from J, the junction kept 5 bases outside the gene matches. For the CDR3, the DNA is TGTGCCAGCAGCTTAGCGGGACTAGCGGGACCAGAAGATACGCAGTATTTT. It yields the protein CASSLAGLAGPEDTQYF.

The chain carries TRBV7-2 and TRBJ2-1; D not resolved. CDR1 is SGHTA and CDR2 is FQGNSA in the germline V gene. The CDR3 runs to 11 residues. With 1 base removed from V and 10 bases from J, the gap between germline ends came to 5 bases. The CDR3 nucleotides are TGTGCCAGCAGCTTAGAAACAGAGCAGTTCTTC. Its translation: CASSLETEQFF.

The chain recombines TRBV30 with TRBJ2-5; TRBD1 agrees at 8 bases. Looked up from germline, CDR1 is GTSNPN and CDR2 is SVGIG (reference sequence). J gave up 2 bases and V 0 bases, and 5 bases lay outside the gene matches. This CDR3 comprises 15 residues. CDR3 sequence reads: CAWSVGTGLQETQYF. As DNA, the CDR3 is TGTGCCTGGAGTGTCGGGACAGGTTTACAAGAGACCCAGTACTTC. The whole variable domain, filled in from reference TRBV30 and TRBJ2-5, reads SQTIHQWPATLVQPVGSPLSLECTVEGTSNPNLYWYRQAAGRGLQLLFYSVGIGQISSEVPQNLSASRPQDRQFILSSKKLLLSDSGFYLCAWSVGTGLQETQYFGPGTRLLVL.

The chain combines TRBV9 with TRBJ1-5; D is perhaps TRBD1 (5 bases). Between the trimmed V and J ends, which lost 4 bases and 0 bases, there was a span of 17 bases. This CDR3 has 17 amino acids. CDR1 and CDR2 (germline): SGDLS, YYNGEE. The DNA for the CDR3 is TGTGCCAGCAGCCCCGACTCCGGACAACATAGCAATCAGCCCCAGCATTTT. Protein sequence: CASSPDSGQHSNQPQHF.

J is TRBJ2-1 and V is TRBV28, with D perhaps matching TRBD2 (7 bases). The CDR3 consists of 14 residues. V shed 3 bases and J shed 15 bases, with 21 bases lying between them. CDR1 is MDHEN and CDR2 is SYDVKM in the germline V gene. The CDR3 sequence: CASSLRGGISMLFF. DNA for the CDR3: TGTGCCAGCAGTTTGAGGGGGGGAATTTCCATGTTGTTCTTC.

The chain couples TRBV19 to TRBJ1-5; possibly TRBD1 for D (5 bases). This CDR3 region has 17 residues. Germline CDR1 reads LNHDA; CDR2 reads SQIVND (reference sequence). With 7 bases removed from V and 3 bases from J, the gap between germline ends came to 22 bases. The CDR3, as DNA: TGTGCCAGTAAGGGACGGGGGATACGCCAATTCAATCAGCCCCAGCATTTT. Protein product: CASKGRGIRQFNQPQHF.

This clone has a handful of counts. This chain connects TRBV9 to TRBJ2-2, with 8 bases that match TRBD1. This CDR3 comprises 15 residues. Unmatched junction bases numbered 6, after V lost 0 bases and J lost 8 bases. Germline lookup yields CDR1 SGDLS and CDR2 YYNGEE. Here the CDR3 reads CASSVGGTGLGELFF. CDR3 DNA sequence: TGTGCCAGCAGCGTAGGGGGGACAGGCCTTGGGGAGCTGTTTTTT.

This rearrangement joins TRBV5-1 to TRBJ2-2; tentatively, D is TRBD2 (6 bases). V was clipped by 7 bases and J by 0 bases, with 10 bases between them. Germline CDR1 SGHRS, CDR2 YFSETQ. The CDR3 is 14 residues long. CDR3: CASGRDPNTGELFF. The CDR3 DNA follows: TGCGCCAGCGGGCGGGATCCGAACACCGGGGAGCTGTTTTTT.

CDR3 DNA sequence: TGTGCCAGCAGCCTCGGACAGGGGGGACGCACAGATACGCAGTATTTT. Protein sequence: CASSLGQGGRTDTQYF. The J gene is TRBJ2-3, the V gene TRBV5-6; the match to TRBD1 covers 10 bases. CDR3 length: 16 residues. V lost 4 bases and J lost 1; bases outside the gene matches: 6. Per germline, CDR1 SGHDT and CDR2 YYEEEE.

The chain uses TRBV28 and TRBJ2-1; 10 positions match TRBD1. CDR1 MDHEN and CDR2 SYDVKM come from the germline V gene. This CDR3 has 14 amino acids. Trimming at V came to 10 bases and at J to 8 bases, leaving 11 bases not matched to a gene. For the CDR3, the DNA is TGTGCCACCGGGGCGGGACAGGGGTCACATGAGCAGTTCTTC. This gives the protein CATGAGQGSHEQFF.

V is TRBV3-1 (or the pseudogene TRBV3-2) and J is TRBJ1-1; D is unclear. This CDR3 has 15 residues. V was shortened by 4 bases and J by 5 bases, with 17 bases between the two germline ends. Germline CDR1 and CDR2: LGHDT and YNNKEL (reference sequence). The CDR3 bases are TGTGCCAGCAGCCTCAGGCAAGGGCCGGGGACTGAAGCTTTCTTT. Translation gives CASSLRQGPGTEAFF.

The chain couples TRBV3-1 (or the pseudogene TRBV3-2) to TRBJ2-3; 11 bases line up with TRBD2. Unmatched junction bases numbered 8, after V lost 0 bases and J lost 0 bases. The CDR3 consists of 19 residues. CDR1 and CDR2 from the germline V gene are LGHDT and YNNKEL (reference sequence). This chain's CDR3 is CASSQDTASGRTSTDTQYF. The DNA of the CDR3 is TGTGCCAGCAGCCAAGATACGGCTAGCGGGAGGACTAGCACAGATACGCAGTATTTT.

The chain has TRBV19 and TRBJ2-3; 8 nucleotides match TRBD1. Germline CDR1 and CDR2: LNHDA and SQIVND (reference sequence). The CDR3 is 14 amino acids. V was clipped by 4 bases and J by 2 bases; unmatched bases: 2. CDR3: CASSTTGATDTQYF. The DNA for the CDR3 is TGTGCCAGTAGTACGACAGGGGCCACAGATACGCAGTATTTT.

The CDR3 protein is CASSRGGDSYEQYF. The CDR3 DNA reads as TGTGCCAGCAGCCGGGGAGGCGACTCCTACGAGCAGTACTTC. The J gene is TRBJ2-7, the V gene TRBV3-1 (or the pseudogene TRBV3-2); D might be TRBD2 (6 bases). This CDR3 contains 14 residues. Germline loops: CDR1 LGHDT, CDR2 YNNKEL (reference sequence). Trimming shortened V by 4 bases and J by 0 bases, and 10 bases separated the two germline ends.

The chain links TRBV20-1 to TRBJ1-3; no reliable D call. Trimming removed 3 bases at V and 0 bases at J, with 15 bases between. The CDR3 covers 16 residues. Germline lookup yields CDR1 DFQATT and CDR2 SNEGSKA (reference sequence). The chain's CDR3 is CSASTFRLISGNTIYF. CDR3 DNA: TGCAGTGCTAGTACTTTTCGGTTGATCTCTGGAAACACCATATATTTT.

A few counts support this clone. The J gene is TRBJ1-6, the V gene TRBV10-1; D is unresolved. V was cut by 8 bases and J by 9 bases, with 17 bases left in between. The CDR3 is 14 residues long. Germline CDR1 and CDR2: WNHNN and SYGVQD (reference sequence). CDR3 nucleotide sequence: TGCGCCAGCGCGGACGGCTCGGAGGTTTCACCCCTCCACTTT. Translating it yields CASADGSEVSPLHF.

The chain joins TRBV9 to TRBJ1-1; 8 bases are a match to TRBD1. Germline CDR1 is SGDLS and CDR2 is YYNGEE. The CDR3 runs to 18 residues. Trimming at V came to 3 bases and at J to 1 base, leaving 14 bases not matched to a gene. CDR3 protein: CASSEPTGETSRNTEAFF. CDR3 nucleotide sequence: TGTGCCAGCAGCGAGCCGACAGGGGAAACCTCACGGAACACTGAAGCTTTCTTT. Using reference TRBV9 and TRBJ1-1 for the parts outside the CDR3, the full variable domain is DSGVTQTPKHLITATGQRVTLRCSPRSGDLSVYWYQQSLDQGLQFLIQYYNGEERAKGNILERFSAQQFPDLHSELNLSSLELGDSALYFCASSEPTGETSRNTEAFFGQGTRLTVV.

The chain combines TRBV2 with TRBJ2-7, with D unresolved. V dropped 6 bases and J dropped 2 bases, with 11 bases sitting between them. CDR1 is SNHLY and CDR2 is FYNNEI in the germline V gene. The CDR3 spans 13 residues. The CDR3 DNA reads as TGTGCCAGCAGCCCTCTCTCCCCCTACGAGCAGTACTTC. Protein: CASSPLSPYEQYF.

The J gene is TRBJ2-7, the V gene TRBV6-5; 8 nucleotides match TRBD1. Germline CDR1 and CDR2: MNHEY and SVGAGI. The CDR3 loop spans 13 amino acids. J lost 3 bases, V lost 2 bases, and 0 bases had no gene match. The CDR3 reads CASSYDRGYEQYF. The CDR3 DNA sequence: TGTGCCAGCAGTTACGACAGGGGCTACGAGCAGTACTTC.

This sequence joins TRBV7-3 and TRBJ2-3; 9 bases map to TRBD1. Trimming at V came to 0 bases and at J to 6 bases, leaving 4 bases not matched to a gene. Germline CDR1 and CDR2: SGHTA and FQGTGA. The CDR3 has 15 amino acids. The CDR3 coding sequence is TGTGCCAGCAGCTTAACCCACAGGGGGCCGGATACGCAGTATTTT. The encoded protein is CASSLTHRGPDTQYF.

The chain couples TRBV7-2 to TRBJ1-1; 8 bases align to TRBD1. Germline CDR1 reads SGHTA; CDR2 reads FQGNSA. Trimming at V came to 0 bases and at J to 12 bases, leaving 6 bases not matched to a gene. CDR3 length equals 13 residues. The CDR3 here is CASSLAQDRASFF. The CDR3 DNA follows: TGTGCCAGCAGCTTAGCACAGGACAGGGCTTCTTTCTTT.

The chain combines TRBV5-4 with TRBJ2-6, with a tentative D call TRBD2 (6 bases). Per germline, CDR1 SGHNT and CDR2 YYREEE (reference sequence). CDR3 length: 13 amino acids. V dropped 4 bases and J dropped 12 bases, with 14 bases sitting between them. In DNA, the CDR3 is TGTGCCAGCAGCGCAGGGACTGACCCCGTCCTGACTTTC. This codes for CASSAGTDPVLTF.

The V gene is TRBV15, the J gene TRBJ1-3; D is uncertain. The V gene lost 0 bases and the J gene lost 0 bases, with 9 bases spanning the gap. CDR1 is LNHNV and CDR2 is YYDKDF in the germline V gene (reference sequence). CDR3 length: 16 amino acids. The CDR3 region is CATSRDRTYSGNTIYF. DNA of the CDR3: TGTGCCACCAGCAGAGACAGGACTTACTCTGGAAACACCATATATTTT.

This clone was seen only once. The rearrangement links TRBV18 to TRBJ1-6; TRBD1 matches 7 bases. The germline CDR1 and CDR2 sequences are KGHSH and LQKENI. V shed 3 bases and J 8 bases; nucleotides not matched to a gene: 4. The CDR3 has 14 residues. The CDR3 DNA reads TGTGCCAGCTCACCCGGGCAGGGGGATTCACCCCTCCACTTT. It yields the protein CASSPGQGDSPLHF.

The chain is built from TRBV30 and TRBJ2-2; possible D gene TRBD2, 6 bases. CDR3 length: 14 residues. CDR1 is GTSNPN, CDR2 SVGIG, per germline (reference sequence). V shed 7 bases and J shed 0 bases, with 12 bases lying between them. The CDR3 loop reads CALGWEANTGELFF. CDR3 DNA sequence: TGTGCCTTGGGATGGGAGGCGAACACCGGGGAGCTGTTTTTT. The full variable domain, completed using reference TRBV30 and TRBJ2-2, is SQTIHQWPATLVQPVGSPLSLECTVEGTSNPNLYWYRQAAGRGLQLLFYSVGIGQISSEVPQNLSASRPQDRQFILSSKKLLLSDSGFYLCALGWEANTGELFFGEGSRLTVL.

The chain recombines TRBV2 with TRBJ2-3; 10 positions match TRBD2. With V trimmed by 8 bases and J by 2 bases, 4 bases remained unmatched. Germline CDR1 SNHLY, CDR2 FYNNEI. The CDR3 loop spans 14 amino acids. The chain's CDR3 is CASVLAGVTDTQYF. The CDR3 DNA is TGTGCCAGCGTCCTAGCGGGAGTCACAGATACGCAGTATTTT.

The V call is TRBV29-1, the J call TRBJ2-3, with D tentatively TRBD2 (7 bases). The CDR3 extends over 13 amino acids. V dropped 4 bases and J dropped 3 bases, with 11 bases sitting between them. The germline V gene encodes CDR1 SQVTM and CDR2 ANQGSEA. The DNA for the CDR3 is TGCAGCGTTGCGGGGGGCGTTACAGATACGCAGTATTTT. Translating it yields CSVAGGVTDTQYF.

The chain is built from TRBV30 and TRBJ2-7; D gene ambiguous. Trimming took off 0 bases at V and 2 bases at J, with 11 bases between the two ends. Germline CDR1 reads GTSNPN; CDR2 reads SVGIG (reference sequence). This CDR3 region has 14 residues. CDR3 DNA sequence: TGTGCCTGGAGTGTACTGGGCCCCCCCTACGAGCAGTACTTC. As protein: CAWSVLGPPYEQYF.

This sequence joins TRBV2 and TRBJ1-6, with D hard to call. CDR3 size: 13 residues. V shed 6 bases and J shed 11 bases, with 14 bases lying between them. Germline V gene lookup returns CDR1 SNHLY and CDR2 FYNNEI. This CDR3 is CASRREGSTPLHF. As DNA, the CDR3 is TGTGCCAGCAGGAGGGAAGGGTCGACACCCCTCCACTTT.

CDR3 sequence (DNA): TGTGCCAGCAGCTCAGACCGACAGGGGGCGATTCCAGTAGCTTTCTTT. Its protein is CASSSDRQGAIPVAFF. The chain is built from TRBV7-9 and TRBJ1-1, with 10 bases fitting TRBD1. CDR1 is SEHNR, CDR2 FQNEAQ, per germline (reference sequence). The trim removed 4 bases at V and 10 bases at J, leaving 15 bases unmatched. The CDR3 is 16 amino acids. Full variable domain (rest looked up from reference TRBV7-9 and TRBJ1-1): DTGVSQNPRHKITKRGQNVTFRCDPISEHNRLYWYRQTLGQGPEFLTYFQNEAQLEKSRLLSDRFSAERPKGSFSTLEIQRTEQGDSAMYLCASSSDRQGAIPVAFFGQGTRLTVV.